Shown below are 22 T cell receptor beta chains from a single sample sequenced in a study of cytomegalovirus exposure and HLA in healthy donors. PCR amplification relied on 60 Vbeta primers (plus 13 Jbeta primers). Produced via immunoSEQ multiplex PCR; TCRdb's table is partial and in-frame only. The table records 100,000 to 150,000 clones, 75% to 90% of them present only once. Sequenced sample: PBMCs. The source of these receptors is a female donor in good health and CMV-seropositive.

The CDR3 DNA is TGTGCCAGCAGTCAAACGGACAGATTAGATGGCTACACCTTC. Amino acid sequence: CASSQTDRLDGYTF. This chain uses TRBV25-1 with TRBJ1-2; possible D gene TRBD1, 6 bases. V lost 5 bases and J lost 6, with 16 bases in between. CDR3 length: 14 amino acids. Germline loops: CDR1 MGHDK, CDR2 SYGVNS.

The chain uses TRBV5-5 and TRBJ1-4; D is unresolved. Between the trimmed V and J ends, which lost 2 bases and 4 bases, there was a span of 9 bases. CDR3 length equals 14 residues. In germline, CDR1 is SGHKS, CDR2 YYEKEE (reference sequence). The CDR3 sequence is CASSFWQNNEKLFF. In DNA form, the CDR3 reads TGTGCCAGCAGCTTCTGGCAGAATAATGAAAAACTGTTTTTT.

The rearrangement joins TRBV5-4 to TRBJ2-3, with TRBD1 matching 10 bases. The CDR3 loop spans 14 amino acids. CDR1 and CDR2 (germline): SGHNT, YYREEE (reference sequence). The junction had 6 bases not matched to a gene; V was cut back by 6 bases and J by 5 bases. The CDR3 loop is CASNPGQGEDTQYF. The DNA for the CDR3 is TGTGCCAGCAACCCCGGACAGGGGGAAGATACGCAGTATTTT.

This clone occurred a few times. The chain has TRBV7-6 and TRBJ1-1; TRBD1 agrees at 7 bases. The germline gives CDR1 SGHVS, CDR2 FNYEAQ. V dropped 5 bases and J dropped 0; count of bases not matched to a gene: 6. The length of the CDR3 is 15 residues. The DNA for the CDR3 is TGTGCCAGCAGCAGCATGACAGGGCTGAACACTGAAGCTTTCTTT. It specifies CASSSMTGLNTEAFF.

The rearrangement links TRBV5-4 to TRBJ1-5; 9 bases map to TRBD1. CDR3 size: 17 residues. From germline, CDR1 is SGHNT and CDR2 YYREEE (reference sequence). Unmatched junction bases numbered 10, after V lost 3 bases and J lost 3 bases. The CDR3 bases are TGTGCCAGCAGCTCCGGGACAGGGAAATCCTTCAATCAGCCCCAGCATTTT. Protein product: CASSSGTGKSFNQPQHF.

This clone was found a few times. The V and J genes are TRBV12-5 and TRBJ2-2, with 7 bases lining up with TRBD2. This CDR3 comprises 14 residues. The germline V gene encodes CDR1 LGHNT and CDR2 FRNRAP. Trimming cost V 6 bases and J 4 bases; bases outside gene matches: 5. The DNA of the CDR3 is TGTGCTAGTGGCCAAACGGGGGGCACCGGGGAGCTGTTTTTT. Amino acids: CASGQTGGTGELFF. The whole variable domain, filled in from reference TRBV12-5 and TRBJ2-2, reads DARVTQTPRHKVTEMGQEVTMRCQPILGHNTVFWYRQTMMQGLELLAYFRNRAPLDDSGMPKDRFSAEMPDATLATLKIQPSEPRDSAVYFCASGQTGGTGELFFGEGSRLTVL.

Turning to this clone: This sample includes further DNA sequences coding for the same CDR3. V and J are TRBV7-9 and TRBJ2-3; D possibly corresponds to TRBD2 (6 bases). Trimming removed 1 base at V and 6 bases at J, with 11 bases between. The CDR3 extends over 14 amino acids. CDR1 is SEHNR and CDR2 is FQNEAQ in the germline V gene (reference sequence). For the CDR3, the DNA is TGTGCCAGCAGCTTAGGGTTAGCGGTGGATACGCAGTATTTT. Its translation is CASSLGLAVDTQYF.

The chain uses TRBV14 and TRBJ2-1; D is perhaps TRBD2 (6 bases). V was cut by 0 bases and J by 12 bases, with 9 bases left in between. This CDR3 has 12 amino acids. Per germline, CDR1 SGHDN and CDR2 FVKESK. CDR3: CASSQDWGGQFF. CDR3 sequence (DNA): TGTGCCAGCAGCCAAGATTGGGGAGGGCAGTTCTTC.

This chain joins TRBV5-1 and TRBJ2-2; 11 nucleotides agree with TRBD1. Trimming cost V 5 bases and J 0 bases; bases outside gene matches: 6. Germline V gene sequence: CDR1 SGHRS, CDR2 YFSETQ. This CDR3 is built from 17 residues. For the CDR3, the DNA is TGCGCCAGCAGAATCCGGGACAGGGGGTCGAACACCGGGGAGCTGTTTTTT. It specifies CASRIRDRGSNTGELFF.

The chain couples TRBV7-2 to TRBJ1-1; maybe TRBD1 (6 bases). The ends were cut back, 2 bases at V and 6 bases at J, with 10 bases in the middle. The CDR3 covers 13 residues. Per germline, CDR1 SGHTA and CDR2 FQGNSA. CDR3 loop: CASSLQDSAEAFF. In DNA, the CDR3 is TGTGCCAGCAGCTTACAGGACAGTGCTGAAGCTTTCTTT.

The chain employs TRBV6-5 and TRBJ2-4; 7 bases match TRBD2. There are 15 residues in the CDR3. V dropped 4 bases and J dropped 3; count of bases not matched to a gene: 6. Germline-derived CDR1 and CDR2 are MNHEY and SVGAGI. CDR3 amino acids: CASSSGGGGKNIQYF. CDR3 DNA sequence: TGTGCCAGCAGTTCGGGCGGGGGAGGCAAAAACATTCAGTACTTC.

The V and J genes are TRBV10-1 and TRBJ1-1, with a tentative D call TRBD1 (6 bases). CDR1 is WNHNN and CDR2 is SYGVQD in the germline V gene (reference sequence). The CDR3 runs 14 residues. Trimming took 9 bases from V and 0 from J, leaving 14 bases between them. Here the CDR3 reads CARGVDSLNTEAFF. The CDR3 region has the DNA TGCGCCAGGGGGGTGGACAGTTTGAACACTGAAGCTTTCTTT.

The rearrangement uses TRBV10-3 and TRBJ2-6; 10 positions match TRBD1. Trimming removed 10 bases from V and 0 bases from J; junction bases left unmatched: 6. Germline loops: CDR1 ENHRY, CDR2 SYGVKD. The CDR3 is made up of 16 amino acids. CDR3 residues: CATRDRGSSGANVLTF. As DNA, the CDR3 is TGTGCCACCAGGGACAGGGGATCCTCTGGGGCCAACGTCCTGACTTTC.

The chain carries TRBV11-1 and TRBJ2-7; 9 nucleotides match TRBD1. V lost 1 base and J lost 3; bases outside the gene matches: 7. The CDR3 has 16 amino acids. CDR1 SGHAT and CDR2 FQDESV come from the germline V gene (reference sequence). In DNA, the CDR3 is TGTGCCAGCAGCTTAGGGGCGGACAGGGGAGTCTACGAGCAGTACTTC. Translating it yields CASSLGADRGVYEQYF.

The V call is TRBV27, the J call TRBJ2-3, with 9 bases fitting TRBD2. CDR3 length equals 17 residues. After removal of 1 base from V and 3 bases from J, the junction contained 8 bases not matched to a gene. Germline values: CDR1 MNHEY, CDR2 SMNVEV (reference sequence). CDR3: CASSLYRTSVDTDTQYF. As DNA, the CDR3 is TGTGCCAGCAGTTTATACCGGACTAGCGTCGATACAGATACGCAGTATTTT.

V and J are TRBV4-1 and TRBJ1-4; a weak D match, TRBD1 (6 bases). Germline V gene sequence: CDR1 MGHRA, CDR2 YSYEKL. Trimming removed 6 bases at V and 7 bases at J, with 18 bases between. The CDR3 covers 15 residues. CDR3 in DNA: TGCGCCAGCAGAAAAGGGACCCGGGACACTGAAAAACTGTTTTTT. This translates into CASRKGTRDTEKLFF.

The chain recombines TRBV15 with TRBJ1-1; no clear D. Per germline, CDR1 LNHNV and CDR2 YYDKDF (reference sequence). V gave up 1 base and J gave up 7 bases, with 7 bases separating them. The CDR3 covers 12 residues. The CDR3 DNA follows: TGTGCCACCAGCAGAGGAAACTATGAAGCTTTCTTT. This encodes CATSRGNYEAFF.

This rearrangement joins TRBV9 to TRBJ2-3; unclear D gene. Per the germline V gene, CDR1 is SGDLS and CDR2 is YYNGEE. The CDR3 loop spans 16 amino acids. The germline V and J ends were trimmed by 3 bases and 6 bases, with 20 bases remaining between them. CDR3 sequence: CASSALNGLPRDTQYF. For the CDR3, the DNA is TGTGCCAGCAGCGCCTTGAACGGCTTGCCGCGGGATACGCAGTATTTT.

The chain couples TRBV19 to TRBJ2-5; a possible D gene is TRBD2 (5 bases). V lost 3 bases to trimming and J lost 4 bases, with 15 bases between them. The germline gives CDR1 LNHDA, CDR2 SQIVND (reference sequence). This CDR3 comprises 15 residues. The CDR3 nucleotides are TGTGCCAGTAGTATGGAAGGGCGGGCCCCAGAGACCCAGTACTTC. It codes for CASSMEGRAPETQYF.

This clone has just a few counts. The rearrangement links TRBV14 to TRBJ2-7; D not resolved. Trimming left V 3 bases short and J 3 bases short, with 9 bases between. This CDR3 spans 13 amino acids. Germline lookup yields CDR1 SGHDN and CDR2 FVKESK. CDR3 sequence reads: CASSHQDVYEQYF. In DNA form, the CDR3 reads TGTGCCAGCAGCCATCAGGATGTCTACGAGCAGTACTTC.

This chain links TRBV11-2 with TRBJ2-5; the match to TRBD2 covers 9 bases. Germline V gives CDR1 SGHAT, CDR2 FQNNGV. Losses at the gene ends were 2 bases for V and 4 bases for J; bases not matched to a gene: 11. The CDR3 sequence is 17 residues long. CDR3 amino acids: CASSLRAGTSSLETQYF. The CDR3 region has the DNA TGTGCCAGCAGCTTAAGGGCCGGGACTAGCTCGTTAGAGACCCAGTACTTC.

In this sample, this clone turned up once. This chain connects TRBV19 to TRBJ2-3; D is perhaps TRBD1 (5 bases). Deletions cut 3 bases from V and 5 bases from J, with 9 bases between. The CDR3 spans 13 residues. The germline V gene has CDR1 LNHDA and CDR2 SQIVND (reference sequence). The CDR3, as DNA: TGTGCCAGTAGTATTAGTGGACAAGATACGCAGTATTTT. Translation gives CASSISGQDTQYF. The complete variable domain, with remaining parts taken from reference TRBV19 and TRBJ2-3, reads DGGITQSPKYLFRKEGQNVTLSCEQNLNHDAMYWYRQDPGQGLRLIYYSQIVNDFQKGDIAEGYSVSREKKESFPLTVTSAQKNPTAFYLCASSISGQDTQYFGPGTRLTVL.